The T cell receptor beta chain under discussion was sequenced for a study of Ad26.COV2.S vaccination and SARS-CoV-2 variants. Study overall: Once or twice, 56 days apart, Ad26.COV2.S was delivered intramuscularly.

V was clipped by 1 base and J by 8 bases; unmatched bases: 5. Germline V gives CDR1 SGHRS, CDR2 YFSETQ. The CDR3 extends over 15 amino acids. This clone was seen a few times. The treatment was: roughly 20 received Ad26.COV2.S at low or high dose, single or two shots; about 5 received placebo; per-sample allocation not given. The study sampled participants on day 63 after the first vaccine or placebo injection. Repertoires were generated with immunoSEQ multiplex PCR, while TCRdb's copy carries only in-frame clones and drops some. The table lists approximately 480,000 clones, about 83% of them singletons.

The rearrangement joins TRBV5-1 to TRBJ2-1, with 11 nucleotides matching TRBD2. Sequencing was performed on peripheral blood, taken in a trial of Ad26.COV2.S vaccine versus placebo. The receptor was isolated from a person aged 18-65 years who received the Ad26.COV2.S COVID-19 vaccine or a placebo. CDR3 nucleotide sequence: TGCGCCAGCAGCTTGACTAGCGGGAGCCTTCATGAGCAGTTCTTC. As protein: CASSLTSGSLHEQFF. Full variable domain (missing parts from reference TRBV5-1 and TRBJ2-1): KAGVTQTPRYLIKTRGQQVTLSCSPISGHRSVSWYQQTPGQGLQFLFEYFSETQRNKGNFPGRFSGRQFSNSRSEMNVSTLELGDSALYLCASSLTSGSLHEQFFGPGTRLTVL.